A single sample gave rise to the 3 T cell receptor beta chains below, sequenced in a study of neoadjuvant nivolumab and ipilimumab in lung cancer. Assay used: immunoSEQ multiplex PCR; TCRdb lists only in-frame clones, some missing. The repertoire has around 21,000 clones, under 90% of them found once; the top ten carry more than 20%. Sequencing used peripheral blood, obtained before neoadjuvant nivolumab, alone or with ipilimumab. The receptors originated from an adult with non-small cell lung cancer.

The chain employs TRBV6-1 and TRBJ2-5; the match to TRBD2 covers 11 bases. J gave up 3 bases and V 7 bases, and 1 base lay outside the gene matches. CDR3 length: 13 residues. Germline-derived CDR1 and CDR2 are MNHNS and SASEGT. CDR3 protein: CASMTSGKETQYF. The CDR3 region has the DNA TGTGCCAGCATGACTAGCGGGAAAGAGACCCAGTACTTC.

The chain employs TRBV7-9 and TRBJ1-1; D uncertain. CDR3 size: 15 residues. In germline, CDR1 is SEHNR, CDR2 FQNEAQ (reference sequence). V gave up 2 bases and J gave up 2 bases, with 12 bases separating them. The CDR3 is CASSLSMDGNTEAFF. DNA for the CDR3: TGTGCCAGCAGCTTATCGATGGACGGCAACACTGAAGCTTTCTTT.

The chain links TRBV6-4 to TRBJ2-3, with D possibly being TRBD2 (6 bases). The germline CDR1 and CDR2 sequences are MRHNA and SNTAGT. The CDR3 totals 13 residues. Trimming removed 3 bases from V and 5 bases from J, with 9 bases in between. The CDR3 reads CASSEGGIDTQYF. Here the CDR3 DNA reads TGTGCCAGCAGTGAGGGGGGAATAGATACGCAGTATTTT.